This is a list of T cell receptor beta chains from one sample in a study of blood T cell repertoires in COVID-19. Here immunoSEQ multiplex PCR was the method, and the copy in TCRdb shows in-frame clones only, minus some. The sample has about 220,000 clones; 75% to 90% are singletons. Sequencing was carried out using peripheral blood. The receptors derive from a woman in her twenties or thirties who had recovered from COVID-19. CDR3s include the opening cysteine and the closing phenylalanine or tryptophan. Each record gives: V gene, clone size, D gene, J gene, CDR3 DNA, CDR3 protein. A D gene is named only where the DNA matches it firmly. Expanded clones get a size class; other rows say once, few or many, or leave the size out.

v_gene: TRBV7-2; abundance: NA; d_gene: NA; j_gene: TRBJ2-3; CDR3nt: TGTGCCAGCACAATGTCGGTAGTTAGCACAGATACGCAGTATTTT; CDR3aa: CASTMSVVSTDTQYF
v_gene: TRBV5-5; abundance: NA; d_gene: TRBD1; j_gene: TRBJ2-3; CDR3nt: TGTGCCAGCAGATTGGTGGGGACAGCACTTATCACAGATACGCAGTATTTT; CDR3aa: CASRLVGTALITDTQYF
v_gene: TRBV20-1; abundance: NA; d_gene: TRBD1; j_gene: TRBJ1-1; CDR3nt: TGCAGTGCTAGTGGGAGGGGGCTTACTGAAGCTTTCTTT; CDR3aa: CSASGRGLTEAFF
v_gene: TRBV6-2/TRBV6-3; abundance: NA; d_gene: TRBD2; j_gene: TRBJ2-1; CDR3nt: TGTGCCAGCAGCGCCACCGGGGGGGCTGGGGGCAATGAGCAGTTCTTC; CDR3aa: CASSATGGAGGNEQFF
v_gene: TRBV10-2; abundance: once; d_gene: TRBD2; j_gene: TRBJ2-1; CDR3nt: TGCGCCAGCAATTTCGGGGGGGCCCAGGGTGAGCAGTTCTTC; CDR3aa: CASNFGGAQGEQFF
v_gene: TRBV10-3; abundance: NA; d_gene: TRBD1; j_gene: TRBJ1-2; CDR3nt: TGTGCCATCAGTACTTGGACAGGAGCTAACTATGGCTACACCTTC; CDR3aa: CAISTWTGANYGYTF
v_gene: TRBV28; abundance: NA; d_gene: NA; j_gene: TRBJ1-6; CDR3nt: TGTGCCAGCAACGGGGGGACTTCACCCCTCCACTTT; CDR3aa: CASNGGTSPLHF
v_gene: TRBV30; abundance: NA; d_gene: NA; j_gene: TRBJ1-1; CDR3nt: TGTGCCTGGAGTTTACCGAGCACTGAAGCTTTCTTT; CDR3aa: CAWSLPSTEAFF
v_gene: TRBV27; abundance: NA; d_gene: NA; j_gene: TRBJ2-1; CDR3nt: TGTGCCAGCAGTGGGCGGGGCTCCTCCCTTTCCTACAATGAGCAGTTCTTC; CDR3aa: CASSGRGSSLSYNEQFF
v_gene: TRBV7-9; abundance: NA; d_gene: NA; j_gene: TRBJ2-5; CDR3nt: TGTGCCAGCAGACCTTTTCGGGGGACGGACCAAGAGACCCAGTACTTC; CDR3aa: CASRPFRGTDQETQYF
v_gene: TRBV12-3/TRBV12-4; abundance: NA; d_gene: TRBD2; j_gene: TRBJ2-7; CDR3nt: TGTGCCAGCAGTTTTCTAGCGGGGGCCGAGCAGTACTTC; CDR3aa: CASSFLAGAEQYF
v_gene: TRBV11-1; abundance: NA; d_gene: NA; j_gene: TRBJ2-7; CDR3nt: TGTGCCAGCCATCCCGGGGACAAGACTTGGGACGAGCAGTACTTC; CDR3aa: CASHPGDKTWDEQYF
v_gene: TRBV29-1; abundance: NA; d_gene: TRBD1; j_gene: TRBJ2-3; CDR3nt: TGCAGCGAAAGGGACAGGGAATACTCAGATACGCAGTATTTT; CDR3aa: CSERDREYSDTQYF
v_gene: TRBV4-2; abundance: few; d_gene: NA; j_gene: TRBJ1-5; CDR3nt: TGTGCCAGCAGCCAAGAGCGGGGGGCCGGGAATCAGCCCCAGCATTTT; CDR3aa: CASSQERGAGNQPQHF
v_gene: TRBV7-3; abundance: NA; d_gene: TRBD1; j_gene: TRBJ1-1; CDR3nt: TGTGCCAATCAAGGGGGCTACACTGAAGCTTTCTTT; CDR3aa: CANQGGYTEAFF
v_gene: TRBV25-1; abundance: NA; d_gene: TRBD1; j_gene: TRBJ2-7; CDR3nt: TGTGCCAGCAGTGCGCCTCGGGACAGGGGCTCCTACGAGCAGTACTTC; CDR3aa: CASSAPRDRGSYEQYF
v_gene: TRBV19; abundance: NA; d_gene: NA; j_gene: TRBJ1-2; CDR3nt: TGTGCCAGCCAGTCCCCCTACTATGGCTACACCTTC; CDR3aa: CASQSPYYGYTF
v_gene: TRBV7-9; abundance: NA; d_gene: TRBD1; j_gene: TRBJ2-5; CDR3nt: TGTGCCAGCAGCGCCCTGACAGGGTCTGGGACCCAGTACTTC; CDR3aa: CASSALTGSGTQYF
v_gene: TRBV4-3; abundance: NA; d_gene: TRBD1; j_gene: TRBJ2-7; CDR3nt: TGCGCCAGCAGCCAATACAGGGGTTACGAGCAGTACTTC; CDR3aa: CASSQYRGYEQYF
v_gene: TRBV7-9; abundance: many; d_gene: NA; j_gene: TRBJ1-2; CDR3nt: TGTGCCAGCAGCTTAGACCAACAGGTCTGGGGCTACACCTTC; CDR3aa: CASSLDQQVWGYTF
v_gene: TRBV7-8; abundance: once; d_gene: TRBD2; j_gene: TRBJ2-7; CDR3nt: TGTGCCAGCAGCTGGGAGCGGGGGGACTACGAGCAGTACTTC; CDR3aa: CASSWERGDYEQYF
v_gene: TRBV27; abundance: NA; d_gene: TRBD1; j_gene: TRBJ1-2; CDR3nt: TGTGCCAGCAGTCCAGGACAGGGTCCTAACTATGGCTACACCTTC; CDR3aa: CASSPGQGPNYGYTF
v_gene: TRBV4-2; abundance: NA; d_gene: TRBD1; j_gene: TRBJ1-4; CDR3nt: TGTGCCAGCAGCAAGGCAGGGGGCAATGGTGAAAAACTGTTTTTT; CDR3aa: CASSKAGGNGEKLFF
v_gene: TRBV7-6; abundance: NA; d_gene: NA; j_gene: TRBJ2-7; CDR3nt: TGTGCCAGCAGACCCTCATTGAGTTACTCCGAGCAGTACTTC; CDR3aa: CASRPSLSYSEQYF
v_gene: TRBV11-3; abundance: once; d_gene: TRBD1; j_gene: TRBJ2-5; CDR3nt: TGTGCCAGCAGCCCCGGACAGGGGGCGTGGGAGACCCAGTACTTC; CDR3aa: CASSPGQGAWETQYF
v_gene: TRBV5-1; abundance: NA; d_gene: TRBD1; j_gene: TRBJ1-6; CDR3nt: TGCGCCAGCAGCTCGGGGACAGCTGATAATTCACCCCTCCACTTT; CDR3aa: CASSSGTADNSPLHF
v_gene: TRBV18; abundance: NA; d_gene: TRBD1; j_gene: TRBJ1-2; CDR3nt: TGTGCCAGCTCAGACAGGGCAACTCGGGGCTACACCTTC; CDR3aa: CASSDRATRGYTF
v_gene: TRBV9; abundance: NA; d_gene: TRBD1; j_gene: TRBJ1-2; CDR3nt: TGTGCCAGCAGCGTAGTTGACAGGGGGCTTTATGGCTACACCTTC; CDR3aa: CASSVVDRGLYGYTF
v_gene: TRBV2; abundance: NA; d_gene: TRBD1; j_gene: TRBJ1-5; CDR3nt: TGTGCCAGCAGACAGGACAGGGGAAGAGGGCAGCCCCAGCATTTT; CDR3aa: CASRQDRGRGQPQHF
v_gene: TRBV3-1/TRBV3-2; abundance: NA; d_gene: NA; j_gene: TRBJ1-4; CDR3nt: TGTGCCAGCAGCCCCTCGGAAGGTCGGAGCTTGGAAAAACTGTTTTTT; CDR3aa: CASSPSEGRSLEKLFF
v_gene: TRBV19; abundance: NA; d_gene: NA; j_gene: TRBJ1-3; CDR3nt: TGTGCCAGTAGTCCTGCTCCGGACAGCTCTGGAAACACCATATATTTT; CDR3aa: CASSPAPDSSGNTIYF
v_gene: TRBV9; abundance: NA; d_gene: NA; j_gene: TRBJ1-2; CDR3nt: TGTGCCAGCAGCACTCAGGTGGGTGCCTATGGCTACACCTTC; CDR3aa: CASSTQVGAYGYTF
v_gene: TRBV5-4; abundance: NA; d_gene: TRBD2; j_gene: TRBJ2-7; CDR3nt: TGTGCCAGCAGCACCAGCGGGGGGTATTACGAGCAGTACTTC; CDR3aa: CASSTSGGYYEQYF
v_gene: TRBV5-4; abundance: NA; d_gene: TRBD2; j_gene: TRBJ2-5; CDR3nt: TGTGCCAGCAGTTACGCGGGGGGGTCAGTCCGTACAGAGACCCAGTACTTC; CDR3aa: CASSYAGGSVRTETQYF
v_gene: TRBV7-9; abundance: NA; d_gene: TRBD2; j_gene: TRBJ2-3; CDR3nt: TGTGCCAGCAGCTTACTAGTCGTCGGGGGGACAGATACGCAGTATTTT; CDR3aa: CASSLLVVGGTDTQYF
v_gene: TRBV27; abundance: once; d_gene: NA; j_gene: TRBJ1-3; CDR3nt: TGTGCCCCCCGGTCGACTGGAAACACCATATATTTT; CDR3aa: CAPRSTGNTIYF
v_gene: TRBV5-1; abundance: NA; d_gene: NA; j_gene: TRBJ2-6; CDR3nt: TGCGCCAGCAGCCGGTTAGGGACTGAACTAACAAGCTCTGGGGCCAACGTCCTGACTTTC; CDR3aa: CASSRLGTELTSSGANVLTF
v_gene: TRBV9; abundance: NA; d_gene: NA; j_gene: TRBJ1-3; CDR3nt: TGTGCCAGCAGCCCCCTCGGGGGGCCGTCCTCTGGAAACACCATATATTTT; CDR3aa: CASSPLGGPSSGNTIYF
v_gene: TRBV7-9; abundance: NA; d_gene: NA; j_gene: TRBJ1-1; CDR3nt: TGTGCCAGCAGCTTTGGGGCGGGGGCGGCGAACACTGAAGCTTTCTTT; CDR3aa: CASSFGAGAANTEAFF
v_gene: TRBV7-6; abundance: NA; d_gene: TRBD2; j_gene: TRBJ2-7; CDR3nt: TGTGCCAGCAGCCTGGGTGGGGAGGGATCCGGCGAGCAGTACTTC; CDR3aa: CASSLGGEGSGEQYF
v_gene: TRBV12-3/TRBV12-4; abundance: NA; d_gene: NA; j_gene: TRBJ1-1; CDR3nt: TGTGCCAGCAGTTTGAGGGCTTACACTGAAGCTTTCTTT; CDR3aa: CASSLRAYTEAFF
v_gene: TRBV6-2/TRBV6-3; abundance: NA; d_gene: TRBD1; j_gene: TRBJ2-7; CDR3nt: TGTGCCAGCAGTTACTCTCGGGACAGGGGCTCCTACGAGCAGTACTTC; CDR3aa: CASSYSRDRGSYEQYF
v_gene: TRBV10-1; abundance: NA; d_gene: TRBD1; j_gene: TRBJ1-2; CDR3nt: TGCGCCAGCAGTGCGACAGGGCGTACCTATGGCTACACCTTC; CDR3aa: CASSATGRTYGYTF
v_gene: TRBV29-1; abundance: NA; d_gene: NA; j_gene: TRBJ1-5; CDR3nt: TGCAGCGTTGGAACAGGGCCCGACGGGAGCAATCAGCCCCAGCATTTT; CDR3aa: CSVGTGPDGSNQPQHF
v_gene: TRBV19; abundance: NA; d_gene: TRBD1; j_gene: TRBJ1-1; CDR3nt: TGTGCCAGTAGTATCAGGGGGGTCGGGAAGACCGAAGCTTTCTTT; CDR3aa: CASSIRGVGKTEAFF
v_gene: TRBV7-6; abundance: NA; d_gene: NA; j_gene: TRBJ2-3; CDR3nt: TGTGCCAGCAGCTTAGCGGGGGCCAGCACAGATACGCAGTATTTT; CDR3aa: CASSLAGASTDTQYF
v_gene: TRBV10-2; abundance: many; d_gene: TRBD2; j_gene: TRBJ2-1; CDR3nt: TGCGCCAGCAGCGGCGGACTAGTTGGGTACAATGAGCAGTTCTTC; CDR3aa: CASSGGLVGYNEQFF
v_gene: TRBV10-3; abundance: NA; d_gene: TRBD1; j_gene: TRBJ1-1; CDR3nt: TGTGCCATCATGGACAGGGGTAGGGGTGAAGCTTTCTTT; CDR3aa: CAIMDRGRGEAFF
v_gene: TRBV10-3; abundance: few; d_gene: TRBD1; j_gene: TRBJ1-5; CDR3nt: TGTGCCATCAGTGAAACACAGGGGGCGAATCAGCCCCAGCATTTT; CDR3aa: CAISETQGANQPQHF
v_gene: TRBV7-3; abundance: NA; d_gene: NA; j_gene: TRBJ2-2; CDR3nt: TGTGCCAGCAGCTTAAGACTACTTACCGGGGAGCTGTTTTTT; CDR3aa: CASSLRLLTGELFF
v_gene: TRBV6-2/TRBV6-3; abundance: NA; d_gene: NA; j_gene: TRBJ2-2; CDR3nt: TGTGCCAGCAGTTTGATAGGGGAAGGCACCGGGGAGCTGTTTTTT; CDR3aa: CASSLIGEGTGELFF